The 11 T cell receptor beta chains given below trace back to one sample, sequenced in a study of blood T cell repertoires in COVID-19. TCRdb's table, derived via immunoSEQ multiplex PCR, lists solely in-frame clones and lacks some. The sample has about 330,000 clones, 80% to 90% seen once. Sequenced: peripheral blood. All receptors come from a woman aged 50 to 60 with acute or convalescent COVID-19.

This rearrangement joins TRBV7-2 to TRBJ2-1; the D gene is possibly TRBD2 (6 bases). CDR1 is SGHTA and CDR2 is FQGNSA in the germline V gene. Trimming cost V 5 bases and J 2 bases, with 10 bases left between them. CDR3 length: 14 residues. This CDR3 is CASSVSGTYNEQFF. The CDR3 DNA follows: TGTGCCAGCAGCGTTAGCGGAACCTACAATGAGCAGTTCTTC.

V is TRBV7-9 and J is TRBJ1-1; tentatively, D is TRBD1 (6 bases). Germline V CDR1 and CDR2: SEHNR, FQNEAQ (reference sequence). Trimming took off 4 bases at V and 3 bases at J, with 9 bases between the two ends. The CDR3 extends over 13 amino acids. This CDR3 is CASSSQGDTEAFF. The CDR3 nucleotides read TGTGCCAGCAGCTCACAGGGTGACACTGAAGCTTTCTTT.

The CDR3 is CASSQVTSGDVGEQYF. In DNA, the CDR3 is TGTGCCAGCAGCCAAGTAACGAGCGGGGATGTCGGCGAGCAGTACTTC. V usage is TRBV3-1 (or the pseudogene TRBV3-2) and J usage is TRBJ2-7, with 7 nucleotides matching TRBD2. Germline trimming cut 1 base from V and 6 bases from J; bases unmatched to any gene: 12. The CDR3 length is 16 residues. Germline V gives CDR1 LGHDT, CDR2 YNNKEL (reference sequence).

The chain is built from TRBV6-1 and TRBJ1-5, with D possibly being TRBD1 (6 bases). The CDR3 is 16 amino acids. V shed 2 bases and J shed 0 bases, with 11 bases lying between them. CDR1 and CDR2 (germline): MNHNS, SASEGT. The CDR3 bases are TGTGCCAGCAGTGAACTCGACAGGCCTAGCAATCAGCCCCAGCATTTT. This translates into CASSELDRPSNQPQHF.

The chain uses TRBV21-1 and TRBJ1-6. TRBV21-1 is shown as a pseudogene. The CDR3 spans 14 residues. CDR3 protein: CASSARSGRSPLHF. CDR3 DNA sequence: TGTGCCAGCAGCGCCCGGAGCGGACGCTCACCCCTCCACTTT.

The CDR3 loop reads CASRLDSRAGELFF. CDR3 nucleotide sequence: TGTGCCAGCAGACTGGACAGCCGGGCCGGGGAGCTGTTTTTT. The chain has TRBV9 and TRBJ2-2; tentatively, D is TRBD1 (6 bases). This CDR3 contains 14 residues. Germline lookup yields CDR1 SGDLS and CDR2 YYNGEE. Trimming shortened V by 5 bases and J by 6 bases, and 14 bases separated the two germline ends.

The V and J genes are TRBV19 and TRBJ1-1; no definite D call. V was trimmed by 10 bases and J by 3 bases, leaving 18 bases between them. This CDR3 is 14 amino acids long. Germline lookup yields CDR1 LNHDA and CDR2 SQIVND (reference sequence). Here the CDR3 reads CATPRRKNYTEAFF. DNA of the CDR3: TGTGCCACCCCCCGTCGAAAGAACTACACTGAAGCTTTCTTT.

The chain links TRBV7-2 to TRBJ2-2; TRBD2 matches at 8 bases. Germline trimming cut 6 bases from V and 5 bases from J; bases unmatched to any gene: 11. Germline CDR1 reads SGHTA; CDR2 reads FQGNSA. CDR3 length equals 16 residues. The CDR3 sequence is CASRAGGAGRTGELFF. The CDR3 DNA reads TGTGCCAGCAGAGCCGGGGGGGCCGGGAGGACCGGGGAGCTGTTTTTT.

The gene calls are TRBV4-3 and TRBJ2-1; TRBD2 agrees at 8 bases. Germline CDR1 is LGHNA and CDR2 is YSLEER. The CDR3 has 20 amino acids. V was pared by 0 bases and J by 0 bases, with 13 bases of the junction left unmatched. The CDR3 is CASSQEILAEYSSSYNEQFF. The CDR3 DNA follows: TGCGCCAGCAGCCAAGAAATACTAGCGGAATACTCGAGCTCCTACAATGAGCAGTTCTTC.

This chain joins TRBV15 and TRBJ1-6, with D possibly being TRBD1 (5 bases). Trimming removed 0 bases from V and 8 bases from J, with 17 bases in between. The germline V gene encodes CDR1 LNHNV and CDR2 YYDKDF (reference sequence). The CDR3 spans 17 residues. CDR3 in amino acids: CATSRDVGLRSDSPLHF. The CDR3 DNA sequence: TGTGCCACCAGCAGAGACGTGGGACTTCGTTCGGATTCACCCCTCCACTTT.

This chain joins TRBV5-6 and TRBJ2-2, with 10 nucleotides matching TRBD1. The CDR3 runs 16 residues. The ends lost 3 bases at V and 0 bases at J; junction bases unmatched: 2. CDR1 SGHDT and CDR2 YYEEEE come from the germline V gene. The chain's CDR3 is CASSWGQGTNTGELFF. CDR3 nucleotide sequence: TGTGCCAGCAGCTGGGGACAGGGGACGAACACCGGGGAGCTGTTTTTT.